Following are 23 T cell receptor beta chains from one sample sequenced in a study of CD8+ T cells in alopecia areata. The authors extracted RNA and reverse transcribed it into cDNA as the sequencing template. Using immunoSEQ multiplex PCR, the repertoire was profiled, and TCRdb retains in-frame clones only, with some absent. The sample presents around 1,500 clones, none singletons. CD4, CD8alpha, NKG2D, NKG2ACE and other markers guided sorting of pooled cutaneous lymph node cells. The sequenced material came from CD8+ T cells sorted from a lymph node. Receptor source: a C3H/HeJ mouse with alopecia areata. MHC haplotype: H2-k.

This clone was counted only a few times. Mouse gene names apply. CDR3 bases read: TGTGCCAGCAGATCCGGGACAACAAACACA. Protein product: CASRSGTTNT. The CDR3 in its entirety is CASRSGTTNTEVFF. V gene TRBV19 combines with J gene TRBJ1-1; D is perhaps TRBD1 (6 bases). The read terminates 4 residues before the CDR3 end, so the remaining end is supplied by the germline J gene. V was trimmed by 5 bases and J by 0 bases, leaving 11 bases between them. Germline values: CDR1 FNHDT, CDR2 SITEND (reference sequence). The CDR3 is made up of 14 amino acids. Based on the CDR3 plus reference TRBV19 and TRBJ1-1, the full variable domain is GGIITQTPKFLIGQEGQKLTLKCQQNFNHDTMYWYRQDSGKGLRLIYYSITENDLQKGDLSEGYDASREKKSSFSLTVTSAQKNEMAVFLCASRSGTTNTEVFFGKGTRLTVV.

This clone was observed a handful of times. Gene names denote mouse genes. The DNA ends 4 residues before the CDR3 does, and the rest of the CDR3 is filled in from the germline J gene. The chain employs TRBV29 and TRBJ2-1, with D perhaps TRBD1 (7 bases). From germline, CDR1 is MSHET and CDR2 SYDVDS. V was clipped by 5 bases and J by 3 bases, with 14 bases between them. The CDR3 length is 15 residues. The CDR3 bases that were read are TGTGCTAGCAGTCCCTCCCAGGGGGGCTATGCT. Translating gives CASSPSQGGYA. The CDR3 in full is CASSPSQGGYAEQFF.

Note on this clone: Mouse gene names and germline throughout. The CDR3 sequence is CASGDATGGFNQDTQYF. The part of the CDR3 DNA that was read is TGTGCCAGCGGTGATGCGACAGGGGGGTTTAACCAAGAC. The V gene is TRBV13-2, the J gene TRBJ2-5; 9 nucleotides agree with TRBD1. The read finishes 4 residues shy of the CDR3 end, and the germline J gene is used to complete it. Germline-derived CDR1 and CDR2 are NNHNN and SYGAGS (reference sequence). This CDR3 is built from 17 residues. V shed 0 bases and J 0 bases; nucleotides not matched to a gene: 5.

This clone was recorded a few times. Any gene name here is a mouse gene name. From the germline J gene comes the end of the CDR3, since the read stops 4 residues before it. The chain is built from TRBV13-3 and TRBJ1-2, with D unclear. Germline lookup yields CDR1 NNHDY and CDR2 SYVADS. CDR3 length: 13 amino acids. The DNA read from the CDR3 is TGTGCCAGCAAAGACAAAAGCTCCTAC. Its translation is CASKDKSSY. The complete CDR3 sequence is CASKDKSSYDYTF.

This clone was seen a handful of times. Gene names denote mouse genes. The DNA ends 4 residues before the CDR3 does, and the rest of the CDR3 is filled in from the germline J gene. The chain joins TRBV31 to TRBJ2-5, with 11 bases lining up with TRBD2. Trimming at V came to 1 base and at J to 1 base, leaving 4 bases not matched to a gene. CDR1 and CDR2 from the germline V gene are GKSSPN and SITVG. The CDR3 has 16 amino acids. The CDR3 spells CAWSPGLGDYQDTQYF. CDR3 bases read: TGTGCCTGGAGTCCGGGACTGGGGGATTACCAAGAC.

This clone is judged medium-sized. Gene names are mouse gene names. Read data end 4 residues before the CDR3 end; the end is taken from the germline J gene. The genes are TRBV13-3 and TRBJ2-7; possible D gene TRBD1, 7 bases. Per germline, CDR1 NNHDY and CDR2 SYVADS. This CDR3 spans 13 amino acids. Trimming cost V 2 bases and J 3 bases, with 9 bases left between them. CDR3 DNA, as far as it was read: TGTGCCAGCAGTGAGAGGGGGCTCTAT. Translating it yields CASSERGLY. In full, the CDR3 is CASSERGLYEQYF.

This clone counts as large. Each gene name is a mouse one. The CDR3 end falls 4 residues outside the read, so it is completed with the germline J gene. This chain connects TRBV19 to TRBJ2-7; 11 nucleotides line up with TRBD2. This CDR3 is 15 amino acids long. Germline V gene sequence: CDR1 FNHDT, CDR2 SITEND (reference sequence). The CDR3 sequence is CASSHRDWGIYEQYF. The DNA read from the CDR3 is TGTGCCAGCAGTCACCGGGACTGGGGGATTTAT.

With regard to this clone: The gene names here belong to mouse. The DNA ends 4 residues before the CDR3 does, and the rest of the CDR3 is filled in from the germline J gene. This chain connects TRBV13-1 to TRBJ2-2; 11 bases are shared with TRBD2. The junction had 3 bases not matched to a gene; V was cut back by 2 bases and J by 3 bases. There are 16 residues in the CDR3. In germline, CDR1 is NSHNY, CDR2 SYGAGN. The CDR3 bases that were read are TGTGCCAGCAGTGAACCGGGACTGGGGGACACCGGG. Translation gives CASSEPGLGDTG. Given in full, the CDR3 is CASSEPGLGDTGQLYF.

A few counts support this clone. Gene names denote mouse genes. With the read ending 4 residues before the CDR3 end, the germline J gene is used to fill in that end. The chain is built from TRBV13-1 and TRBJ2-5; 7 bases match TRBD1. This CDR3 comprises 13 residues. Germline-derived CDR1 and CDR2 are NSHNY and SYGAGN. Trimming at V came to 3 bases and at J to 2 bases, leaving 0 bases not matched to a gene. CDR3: CASSGDSQDTQYF. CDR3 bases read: TGTGCCAGCAGTGGGGACAGCCAAGAC.

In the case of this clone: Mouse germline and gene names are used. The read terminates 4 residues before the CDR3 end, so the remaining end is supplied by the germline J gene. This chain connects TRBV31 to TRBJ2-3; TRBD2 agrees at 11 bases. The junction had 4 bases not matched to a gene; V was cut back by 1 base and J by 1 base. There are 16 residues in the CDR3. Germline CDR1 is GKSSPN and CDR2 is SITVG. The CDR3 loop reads CAWSPPGLGGAETLYF. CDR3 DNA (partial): TGTGCCTGGAGTCCCCCGGGACTGGGGGGTGCAGAA.

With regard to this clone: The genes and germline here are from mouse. CDR3: CAWSLDRGNSPLYF. The sequenced part of the CDR3 DNA is TGTGCCTGGAGTCTAGACAGGGGAAATTCGCCC. The chain combines TRBV31 with TRBJ1-6, with 8 nucleotides matching TRBD1. The read ends 3 residues shy of where the CDR3 ends; the end is completed using the germline J gene. TRBJ1-6 carries the ORF label, with uncertain function. Trimming took 0 bases from V and 7 from J; bases not matched to a gene: 2. The germline V gene encodes CDR1 GKSSPN and CDR2 SITVG. The CDR3 contains 14 residues.

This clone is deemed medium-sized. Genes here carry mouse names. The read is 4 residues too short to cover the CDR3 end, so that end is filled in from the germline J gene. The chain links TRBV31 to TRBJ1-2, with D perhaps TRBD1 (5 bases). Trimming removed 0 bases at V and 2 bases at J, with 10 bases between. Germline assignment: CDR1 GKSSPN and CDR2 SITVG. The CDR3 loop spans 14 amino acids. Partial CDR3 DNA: TGTGCCTGGAGTCTCGGGACTTTGAACTCC. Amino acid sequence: CAWSLGTLNS. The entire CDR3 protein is CAWSLGTLNSDYTF.

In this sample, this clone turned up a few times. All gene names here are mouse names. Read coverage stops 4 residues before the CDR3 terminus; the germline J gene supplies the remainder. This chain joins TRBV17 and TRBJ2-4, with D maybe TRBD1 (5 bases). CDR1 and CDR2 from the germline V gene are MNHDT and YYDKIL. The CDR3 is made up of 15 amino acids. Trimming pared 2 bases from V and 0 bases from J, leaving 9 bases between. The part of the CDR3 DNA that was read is TGTGCTAGCAGTAGACACGAGGGGAGTCAAAAC. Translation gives CASSRHEGSQN. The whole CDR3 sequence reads CASSRHEGSQNTLYF.

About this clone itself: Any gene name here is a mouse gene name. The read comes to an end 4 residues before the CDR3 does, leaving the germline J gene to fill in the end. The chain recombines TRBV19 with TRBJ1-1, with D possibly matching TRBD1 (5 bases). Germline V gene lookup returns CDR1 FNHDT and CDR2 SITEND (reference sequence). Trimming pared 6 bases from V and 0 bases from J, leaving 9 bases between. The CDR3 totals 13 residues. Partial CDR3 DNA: TGTGCCAGCATAGACAGAACAAACACA. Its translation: CASIDRTNT. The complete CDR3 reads CASIDRTNTEVFF.

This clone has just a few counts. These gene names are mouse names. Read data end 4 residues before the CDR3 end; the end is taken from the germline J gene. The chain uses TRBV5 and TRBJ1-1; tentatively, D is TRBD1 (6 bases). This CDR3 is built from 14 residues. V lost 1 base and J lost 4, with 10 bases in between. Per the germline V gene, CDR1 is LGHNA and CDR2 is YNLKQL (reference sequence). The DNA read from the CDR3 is TGTGCCAGCAGCCAAGCAGGGGCAGTCACA. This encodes CASSQAGAVT. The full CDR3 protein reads CASSQAGAVTEVFF.

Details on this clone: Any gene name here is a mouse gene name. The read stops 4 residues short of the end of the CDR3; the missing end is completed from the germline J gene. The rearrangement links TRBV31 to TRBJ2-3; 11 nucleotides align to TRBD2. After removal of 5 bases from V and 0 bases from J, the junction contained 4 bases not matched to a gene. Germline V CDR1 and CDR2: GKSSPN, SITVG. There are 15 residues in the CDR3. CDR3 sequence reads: CAWAGTGGSAETLYF. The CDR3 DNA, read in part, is TGTGCCTGGGCCGGGACTGGGGGTAGTGCAGAA.

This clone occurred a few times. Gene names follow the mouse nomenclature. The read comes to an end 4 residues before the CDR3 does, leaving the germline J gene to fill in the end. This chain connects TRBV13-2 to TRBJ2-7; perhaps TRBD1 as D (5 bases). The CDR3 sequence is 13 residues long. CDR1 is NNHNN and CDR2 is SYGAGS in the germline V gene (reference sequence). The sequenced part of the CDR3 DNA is TGTGCCAGCGGTGATGCCAAGGGGTAT. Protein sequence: CASGDAKGY. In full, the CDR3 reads CASGDAKGYEQYF.

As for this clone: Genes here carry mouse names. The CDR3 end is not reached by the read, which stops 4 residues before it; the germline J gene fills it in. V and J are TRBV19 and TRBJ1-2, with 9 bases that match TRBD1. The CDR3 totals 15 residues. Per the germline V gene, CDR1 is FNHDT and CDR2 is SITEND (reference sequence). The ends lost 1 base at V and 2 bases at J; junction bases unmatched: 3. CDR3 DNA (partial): TGTGCCAGCAGTATAAACAGGGGGCGCAACTCC. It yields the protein CASSINRGRNS. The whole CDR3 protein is CASSINRGRNSDYTF.

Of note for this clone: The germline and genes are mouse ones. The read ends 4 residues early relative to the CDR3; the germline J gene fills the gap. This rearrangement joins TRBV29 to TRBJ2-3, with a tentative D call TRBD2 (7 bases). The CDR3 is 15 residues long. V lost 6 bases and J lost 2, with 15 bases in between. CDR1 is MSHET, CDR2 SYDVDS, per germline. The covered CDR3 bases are TGTGCTAGCAGAATCTGGGGGCCTAATGCAGAA. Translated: CASRIWGPNAE. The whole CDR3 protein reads CASRIWGPNAETLYF.

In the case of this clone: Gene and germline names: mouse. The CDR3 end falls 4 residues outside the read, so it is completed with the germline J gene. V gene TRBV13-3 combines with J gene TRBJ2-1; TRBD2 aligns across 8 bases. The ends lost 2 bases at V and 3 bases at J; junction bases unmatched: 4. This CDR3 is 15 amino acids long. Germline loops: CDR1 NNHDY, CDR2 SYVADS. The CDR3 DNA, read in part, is TGTGCCAGCAGTGACTGGGGGGATGGCTATGCT. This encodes CASSDWGDGYA. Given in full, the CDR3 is CASSDWGDGYAEQFF.

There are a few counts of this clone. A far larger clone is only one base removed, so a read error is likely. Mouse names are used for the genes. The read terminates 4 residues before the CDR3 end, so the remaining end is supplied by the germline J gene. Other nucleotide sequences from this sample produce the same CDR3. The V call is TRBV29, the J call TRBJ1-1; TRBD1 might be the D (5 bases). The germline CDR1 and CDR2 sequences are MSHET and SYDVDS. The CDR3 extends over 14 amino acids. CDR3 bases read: TGTGCTAGCAGTGAGGGACTGGGGGGGAGA. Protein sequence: CASSEGLGGR. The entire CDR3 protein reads CASSEGLGGREVFF.

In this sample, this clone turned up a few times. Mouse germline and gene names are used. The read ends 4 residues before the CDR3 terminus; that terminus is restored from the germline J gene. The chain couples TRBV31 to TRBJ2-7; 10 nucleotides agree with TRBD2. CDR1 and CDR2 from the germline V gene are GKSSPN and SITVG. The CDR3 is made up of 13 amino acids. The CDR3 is CAWSRTGGYEQYF. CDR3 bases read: TGTGCCTGGAGCCGGACTGGGGGTTAT.

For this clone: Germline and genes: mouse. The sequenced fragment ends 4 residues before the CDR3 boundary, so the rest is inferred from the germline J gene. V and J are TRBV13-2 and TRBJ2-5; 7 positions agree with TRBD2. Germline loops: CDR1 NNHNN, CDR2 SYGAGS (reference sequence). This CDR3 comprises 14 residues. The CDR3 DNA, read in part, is TGTGCCAGCGGTGAGCCCTGGGGGAGAGAC. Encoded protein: CASGEPWGRD. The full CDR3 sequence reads CASGEPWGRDTQYF.